A selection of T cell receptor beta chains follows, all from one sample in a study of blood T cell repertoires in COVID-19. Generated by immunoSEQ multiplex PCR, the TCRdb table keeps only in-frame clones and is missing some. The sample consists of about 140,000 clones, more than 75% of them appearing once. Input material: peripheral blood. These receptors came from a woman in her thirties or forties with acute or convalescent COVID-19. The CDR3 runs from the conserved cysteine through the conserved F or W. Each record gives: J gene, D gene, clone size, V gene, CDR3 DNA, CDR3 protein. A D gene is named only where the DNA matches it firmly. The listing skips clone size in some rows; elsewhere it reads once, few, many or a size class.

TRBJ1-4 . . TRBV5-1 TGCGCCAGCAGCTTGGACAGTCCTAATGAAAAACTGTTTTTT CASSLDSPNEKLFF
TRBJ2-1 . once TRBV6-2/TRBV6-3 TGTGCCAGCAGTCTCCTTGGTACGCGGGGTGGGGGAAATGAGCAGTTCTTC CASSLLGTRGGGNEQFF
TRBJ2-5 . . TRBV5-1 TGCGCCAGCAGCCGGACTACATCCCAAGAGACCCAGTACTTC CASSRTTSQETQYF
TRBJ2-5 . once TRBV29-1 TGCAGCGTGTCGGACTATGAGACCCAGTACTTC CSVSDYETQYF
TRBJ2-5 . . TRBV4-3 TGCGCCAGCAGCCAAGATCCCGTGGGGCTGAGTCAAGAGACCCAGTACTTC CASSQDPVGLSQETQYF
TRBJ1-2 . . TRBV28 TGTGCCAGCAGTCCCTCGGGGGGGGGCATTGACTATGGCTACACCTTC CASSPSGGGIDYGYTF
TRBJ1-4 . . TRBV18 TGTGCCAGCTCACCCGACAGGAATGAAAAACTGTTTTTT CASSPDRNEKLFF
TRBJ2-3 . . TRBV7-9 TGTGCCAGCAGCTTATTGCTGGCTAGCACAGATACGCAGTATTTT CASSLLLASTDTQYF
TRBJ2-5 TRBD1 . TRBV2 TGTGCCAGCATCCTGGACAGGGGGCCTCAAGAGACCCAGTACTTC CASILDRGPQETQYF
TRBJ2-2 TRBD2 once TRBV6-5 TGTGCCAGCAGCCCCGGGACTAGCGGGAGCCGGGAGCTGTTTTTT CASSPGTSGSRELFF
TRBJ1-4 TRBD1 . TRBV25-1 TGTGCCAGCAGTGAGTGGACAGGGAGTGATGAAAAACTGTTTTTT CASSEWTGSDEKLFF
TRBJ1-4 TRBD1 . TRBV5-1 TGCGCCAGCAGCGACCGGGACAGGGAGGGGAATGAAAAACTGTTTTTT CASSDRDREGNEKLFF
TRBJ1-3 . . TRBV10-1 TGCGCCAGCAGTGCGGGAGGAATCTCTGGAAACACCATATATTTT CASSAGGISGNTIYF
TRBJ2-7 TRBD2 . TRBV12-3/TRBV12-4 TGTGCCAGCAGTATGGGCGGGGGCTACGAGCAGTACTTC CASSMGGGYEQYF
TRBJ1-1 . . TRBV18 TGTGCCAGCTCACGGGGGGTCGGGGCGGAAGCTTTCTTT CASSRGVGAEAFF
TRBJ2-1 TRBD2 . TRBV24-1 TGTGCCACCAGTGACCGGACTAGCGGGGGTTTCTACAATGAGCAGTTCTTC CATSDRTSGGFYNEQFF
TRBJ1-2 . . TRBV7-2 TGTGCCAGCAGCTCTGGCGGAGGGGTGAGTGGCTACACCTTC CASSSGGGVSGYTF
TRBJ2-7 TRBD1 . TRBV7-9 TGTGCCAGCAGCTTTTTAGGAGTACAGGGGTACGAGCAGTACTTC CASSFLGVQGYEQYF
TRBJ2-3 TRBD2 once TRBV5-4 TGTGCCAGCAGCCGAGGACTAGCGGGGGGGAGCACAGATACGCAGTATTTT CASSRGLAGGSTDTQYF
TRBJ2-7 . once TRBV27 TGTGCCAGCAGTTTCGACATCTCCTACGAGCAGTACTTC CASSFDISYEQYF
TRBJ2-6 TRBD2 . TRBV2 TGTGCCAGCAGACTAGCGGGAGTGGCTGGGGCCAACGTCCTGACTTTC CASRLAGVAGANVLTF
TRBJ2-6 TRBD1 . TRBV24-1 TGTGCCACCAGTGACTCCGGGACAGGGAGGTCTGGGGCCAACGTCCTGACTTTC CATSDSGTGRSGANVLTF
TRBJ1-5 . . TRBV27 TGTGCCAGCAGTACGGCGGTGAATCAGCCCCAGCATTTT CASSTAVNQPQHF
TRBJ1-6 . . TRBV30 TGTGCCTGGAGTTTGATAGGGGGAAATTCACCCCTCCACTTT CAWSLIGGNSPLHF
TRBJ2-5 . once TRBV30 TGTGCCTGGAGTTTCCAGGGGGAGACCCAGTACTTC CAWSFQGETQYF
TRBJ1-2 . . TRBV7-6 TGTGCCAGCAGCCCCGGGGGGGGCTATGGCTACACCTTC CASSPGGGYGYTF
TRBJ2-7 . . TRBV19 TGTGCCAGTAGTATAGCTCGAACTTCCTCCTACGAGCAGTACTTC CASSIARTSSYEQYF
TRBJ1-2 TRBD1 . TRBV30 TGTGCCTGGCTAGAATTGGACAGGAACTATGGCTACACCTTC CAWLELDRNYGYTF
TRBJ2-7 TRBD2 . TRBV6-5 TGTGCCAGCAGTTACTCGAAGACTAGCGCATCCTACGAGCAGTACTTC CASSYSKTSASYEQYF
TRBJ1-1 TRBD1 . TRBV27 TGTGCCAGCAGTAAGACAGGGCGGTACACTGAAGCTTTCTTT CASSKTGRYTEAFF
TRBJ1-1 TRBD1 . TRBV2 TGTGCCAGCAGTCTAACGGACAGGGAGAACACTGAAGCTTTCTTT CASSLTDRENTEAFF
TRBJ2-1 . . TRBV20-1 TGCAGTGCTTGGAGGAATGAGCAGTTCTTC CSAWRNEQFF
TRBJ2-2 . once TRBV5-1 TGCGCCAGCAGCTTGGTAGCCGGGGGGCGTCACGGGGAGCTGTTTTTT CASSLVAGGRHGELFF
TRBJ2-5 TRBD1 . TRBV2 TGTGCCAGCAGTGTGGGGGGACAGGGTATGGAGACCCAGTACTTC CASSVGGQGMETQYF
TRBJ2-1 . . TRBV4-1 TGCGCCAGCAGCCAAGATTGGAGGAAGCCCTACAATGAGCAGTTCTTC CASSQDWRKPYNEQFF
TRBJ2-7 . . TRBV10-3 TGTGCCATCGCAACTGCACCGTACGAGCAGTACTTC CAIATAPYEQYF
TRBJ2-7 TRBD1 . TRBV7-3 TGTGCCAGCAGCCTACGGACAGGGGGCCACGAGCAGTACTTC CASSLRTGGHEQYF
TRBJ2-1 . . TRBV3-1/TRBV3-2 TGTGCCAGCAGCCACGGACTTCACAATGAGCAGTTCTTC CASSHGLHNEQFF
TRBJ1-4 . . TRBV28 TGTGCCAGCAGACGGCAGGGGAATGAAAAACTGTTTTTT CASRRQGNEKLFF
TRBJ2-7 . . TRBV5-1 TGCGCCAGCAGCTTGGATGACAGGCTACGGTACGAGCAGTACTTC CASSLDDRLRYEQYF
TRBJ2-5 . . TRBV9 TGTGCCAGCAGCGTACCCCGCGGGGGCGCGGAGACCCAGTACTTC CASSVPRGGAETQYF
TRBJ1-1 . . TRBV6-1 TGTGCCAGCAGTGAAACGACAGCCCTGAACACTGAAGCTTTCTTT CASSETTALNTEAFF
TRBJ1-1 . few TRBV19 TGTGCCAGTGGACAGACGAACACTGAAGCTTTCTTT CASGQTNTEAFF
TRBJ1-1 . . TRBV10-3 TGTGCCATTCAGGGAGGGATGAACACTGAAGCTTTCTTT CAIQGGMNTEAFF
TRBJ2-2 . . TRBV27 TGTGCCAGCAGTTTAGGGGCCCCGAACACCGGGGAGCTGTTTTTT CASSLGAPNTGELFF
TRBJ1-1 . . TRBV5-1 TGCGCCAGCAGCTTGCTTGGGACAATGAACACTGAAGCTTTCTTT CASSLLGTMNTEAFF
TRBJ2-7 . . TRBV14 TGTGCCAGCAGCCACGGCGGGTCAGTACGCGAGCAGTACTTC CASSHGGSVREQYF
TRBJ2-3 TRBD2 . TRBV7-3 TGTGCCAGCAGCCCAGCGGGGAGTCCGGGAGATACGCAGTATTTT CASSPAGSPGDTQYF
TRBJ2-2 . . TRBV27 TGTGCCAGCAGTTTAAGCAGGCCCGGGGAGCTGTTTTTT CASSLSRPGELFF
TRBJ1-2 . . TRBV30 TGTGCCTGGAGAGTGGGGGGAATCCATGGCTACACCTTC CAWRVGGIHGYTF
TRBJ1-1 . . TRBV6-2/TRBV6-3 TGTGCCAGCGGTTGGGCCAACACTGAAGCTTTCTTT CASGWANTEAFF
TRBJ2-1 TRBD2 . TRBV7-6 TGTGCCAGCAGGCGAGCGGGAGAGCATGAGCAGTTCTTC CASRRAGEHEQFF
TRBJ2-7 TRBD2 few TRBV7-2 TGTGCCAGCAGCCCAACTGGCAATAGCGGGGGGGCGGGGGAGCAGTACTTC CASSPTGNSGGAGEQYF
TRBJ2-2 TRBD1 . TRBV2 TGTGCCAGCAGTCGACAGGGAAACACCGGGGAGCTGTTTTTT CASSRQGNTGELFF
TRBJ2-1 TRBD2 . TRBV9 TGTGCCAGCAGCGCTCGCAGCGGGGGGAACAATGAGCAGTTCTTC CASSARSGGNNEQFF
TRBJ2-1 . . TRBV4-1 TGCGCCAGCAGCCAAGGACCAGGGGGGTACAATGAGCAGTTCTTC CASSQGPGGYNEQFF
TRBJ1-1 . . TRBV6-5 TGTGCCAGCTCCGGTCAAATGAACACTGAAGCTTTCTTT CASSGQMNTEAFF
TRBJ1-4 TRBD1 . TRBV4-3 TGCGCCAGCAGCCAAGGGACAGGGGTTCGAGAAAAACTGTTTTTT CASSQGTGVREKLFF
TRBJ1-2 . . TRBV7-9 TGTGCCAGCAGCCAGTACCCGGGGGACCTCTATGGCTACACCTTC CASSQYPGDLYGYTF